This T cell receptor beta chain was recorded in a study of Ad26.COV2.S vaccination and SARS-CoV-2 variants. Treatment: around 19 received Ad26.COV2.S at low or high dose, single or two shots; about 5 received placebo; per-sample allocation not given. Specimens were obtained on day 63 following the first vaccine or placebo injection. This table comes from immunoSEQ multiplex PCR, and its TCRdb copy is limited to in-frame clones, with some not included. The top ten clones hold around 2% of a sample with some 390,000 clones, over 75% of them seen once. The CDR3 totals 13 residues. The ends were cut back, 0 bases at V and 11 bases at J, with 11 bases in the middle. Germline V CDR1 and CDR2: SGDLS, YYNGEE.

This TCR came from a person aged 18-65 years who received the Ad26.COV2.S COVID-19 vaccine or a placebo. The chain employs TRBV9 and TRBJ2-2, with D uncertain. The sample here was peripheral blood, taken in a trial of Ad26.COV2.S vaccine versus placebo. The DNA for the CDR3 is TGTGCCAGCAGCGTAGAGGTCGGGCCCGAGCTGTTTTTT. Amino acid sequence: CASSVEVGPELFF. Looking up the rest from reference TRBV9 and TRBJ2-2 gives the full variable domain: DSGVTQTPKHLITATGQRVTLRCSPRSGDLSVYWYQQSLDQGLQFLIQYYNGEERAKGNILERFSAQQFPDLHSELNLSSLELGDSALYFCASSVEVGPELFFGEGSRLTVL.